The rows below give T cell receptor beta chains drawn from one sample of a study of T cell changes during pregnancy in multiple sclerosis. TCRdb's copy holds only in-frame clones and misses some; the assay was immunoSEQ multiplex PCR. Altogether about 36,000 clones are present, 70% to 90% being singletons, with the ten largest covering roughly 12%. Sample: CD8+ T cells from peripheral blood mononuclear cells, taken in the third trimester of pregnancy. All receptors derive from a female donor with multiple sclerosis, enrolled in a pregnancy study. CDR3s include the opening cysteine and the closing phenylalanine or tryptophan. A D gene is named only where the DNA matches it firmly. Expanded clones get a size class; other rows say once, few or many, or leave the size out.

TRBV7-3,TRBD1,TRBJ2-7,once,TGTGCCAGCAGCCTCGACAGGGTTTCCTACGAGCAGTACTTC,CASSLDRVSYEQYF
TRBV7-2,NA,TRBJ1-1,NA,TGTGCCAGCAGCTTAGTGGGTGGGCCGCTGAACACTGAAGCTTTCTTT,CASSLVGGPLNTEAFF
TRBV6-1,NA,TRBJ2-5,NA,TGTGCCAGCAGTGAAGCGGTCAGCGGAAACCAAGAGACCCAGTACTTC,CASSEAVSGNQETQYF
TRBV5-8,NA,TRBJ1-5,NA,TGTGCCAGCAGCTTGCGGCACTATAGCAATCAGCCCCAGCATTTT,CASSLRHYSNQPQHF
TRBV6-5,TRBD1,TRBJ2-7,NA,TGTGCCAGCAGTTACGGGACAGGAGGCGAGCAGTACTTC,CASSYGTGGEQYF
TRBV10-3,TRBD1,TRBJ1-1,NA,TGTGCCATCAGTGGCGGGCAGGGGGCTGCAATGAACACTGAAGCTTTCTTT,CAISGGQGAAMNTEAFF
TRBV2,TRBD2,TRBJ2-1,NA,TGTGCCAGCAGTGAAGCGCTTGCAAGCGGGGGTTCCCACGAAAATGAGCAGTTCTTC,CASSEALASGGSHENEQFF
TRBV30,NA,TRBJ2-5,NA,TGTGCCTGGAGTGTTGCCCAGACTAGTTTCTCAGAGACCCAGTACTTC,CAWSVAQTSFSETQYF
TRBV6-5,TRBD1,TRBJ1-1,NA,TGTGCCAGCAGTTACGGGACAGACATGAACACTGAAGCTTTCTTT,CASSYGTDMNTEAFF
TRBV25-1,TRBD1,TRBJ1-6,NA,TGTGCCAGCAGCACGCTCGAGACAGGGGAAAGAAATTCACCCCTCCACTTT,CASSTLETGERNSPLHF
TRBV18,NA,TRBJ2-3,once,TGTGCCAGCTCACCACCGGGATGGGAGTGGGGAGATACGCAGTATTTT,CASSPPGWEWGDTQYF